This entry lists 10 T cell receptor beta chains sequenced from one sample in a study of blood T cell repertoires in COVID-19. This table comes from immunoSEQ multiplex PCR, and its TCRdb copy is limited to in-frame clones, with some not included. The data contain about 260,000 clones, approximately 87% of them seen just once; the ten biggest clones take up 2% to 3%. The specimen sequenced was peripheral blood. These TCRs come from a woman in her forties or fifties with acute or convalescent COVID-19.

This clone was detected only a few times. This chain's CDR3 is CASRSTSGAYNEQFF. The CDR3, as DNA: TGTGCCAGTAGGTCGACTAGCGGAGCCTACAATGAGCAGTTCTTC. The chain carries TRBV19 and TRBJ2-1; 9 bases fit TRBD2. Germline CDR1 and CDR2: LNHDA and SQIVND (reference sequence). The CDR3 is 15 amino acids. V shed 6 bases and J 2 bases; nucleotides not matched to a gene: 5.

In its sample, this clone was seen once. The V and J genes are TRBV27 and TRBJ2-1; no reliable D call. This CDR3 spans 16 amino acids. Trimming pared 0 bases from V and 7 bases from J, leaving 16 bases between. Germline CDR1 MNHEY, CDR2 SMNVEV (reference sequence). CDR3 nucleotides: TGTGCCAGCAGTTTATCAGGCGCCGGGTTTATTAATGAGCAGTTCTTC. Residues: CASSLSGAGFINEQFF.

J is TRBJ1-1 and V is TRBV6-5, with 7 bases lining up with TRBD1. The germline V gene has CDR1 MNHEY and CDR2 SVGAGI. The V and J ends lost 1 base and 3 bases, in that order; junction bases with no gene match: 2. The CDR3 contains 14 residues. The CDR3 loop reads CASSYWGTDTEAFF. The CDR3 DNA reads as TGTGCCAGCAGTTACTGGGGGACAGACACTGAAGCTTTCTTT.

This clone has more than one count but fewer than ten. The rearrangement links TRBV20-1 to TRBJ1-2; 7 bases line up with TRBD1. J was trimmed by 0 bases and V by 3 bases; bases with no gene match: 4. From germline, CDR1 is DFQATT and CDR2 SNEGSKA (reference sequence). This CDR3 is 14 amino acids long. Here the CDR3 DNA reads TGCAGTGCTAGTGGGACAGCCACTAACTATGGCTACACCTTC. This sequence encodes CSASGTATNYGYTF.

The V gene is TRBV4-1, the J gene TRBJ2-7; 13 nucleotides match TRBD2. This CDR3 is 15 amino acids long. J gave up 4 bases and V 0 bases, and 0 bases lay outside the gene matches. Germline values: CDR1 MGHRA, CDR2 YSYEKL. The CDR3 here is CASSQELAGGYEQYF. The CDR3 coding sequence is TGCGCCAGCAGCCAAGAACTAGCGGGAGGGTACGAGCAGTACTTC.

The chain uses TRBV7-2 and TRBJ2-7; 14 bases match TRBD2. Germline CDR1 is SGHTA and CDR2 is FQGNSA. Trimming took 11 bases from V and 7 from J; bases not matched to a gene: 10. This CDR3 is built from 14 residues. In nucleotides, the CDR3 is TGTGCCTCAGGGGGACTAGCGGGAGCGGGGGAGCAGTACTTC. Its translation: CASGGLAGAGEQYF.

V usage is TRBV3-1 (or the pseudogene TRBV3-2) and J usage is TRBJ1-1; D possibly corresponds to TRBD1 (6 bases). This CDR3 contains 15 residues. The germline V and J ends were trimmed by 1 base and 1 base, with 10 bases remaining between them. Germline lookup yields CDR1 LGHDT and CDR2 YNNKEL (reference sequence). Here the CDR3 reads CASSQGGTKNTEAFF. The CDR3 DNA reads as TGTGCCAGCAGCCAAGGAGGGACAAAGAACACTGAAGCTTTCTTT.

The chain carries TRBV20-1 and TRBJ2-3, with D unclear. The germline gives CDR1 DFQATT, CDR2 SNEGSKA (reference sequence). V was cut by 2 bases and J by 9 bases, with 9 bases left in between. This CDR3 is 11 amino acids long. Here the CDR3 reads CSARQPQTQYF. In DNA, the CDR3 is TGCAGTGCTAGACAGCCACAGACGCAGTATTTT.

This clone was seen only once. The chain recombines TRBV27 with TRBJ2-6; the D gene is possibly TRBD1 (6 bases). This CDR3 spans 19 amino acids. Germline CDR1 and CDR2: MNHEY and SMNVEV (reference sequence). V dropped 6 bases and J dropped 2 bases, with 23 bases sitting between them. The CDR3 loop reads CASRSSSQGTEAGANVLTF. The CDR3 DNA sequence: TGTGCCAGCAGATCTTCCTCGCAGGGGACGGAGGCTGGGGCCAACGTCCTGACTTTC.

The CDR3 coding sequence is TGTGCCAGCAGCTCCCTCACGGGTCAGCCCCAGCATTTT. Amino acid sequence: CASSSLTGQPQHF. This rearrangement joins TRBV11-2 to TRBJ1-5; D is ambiguous. Germline-derived CDR1 and CDR2 are SGHAT and FQNNGV. With 4 bases removed from V and 6 bases from J, the gap between germline ends came to 10 bases. The CDR3 totals 13 residues.